The source of this T cell receptor (beta chain) is a study of shared clonotypes between healthy human individuals. Broader study findings: Investigators collected only blood, and repertoires in tissues likely differ. For sorted subsets, rarefaction showed incomplete sequencing despite large depth. Generally, estimated richness proved larger in naive subsets than it did in memory subsets.

A note on this clone: Its antigen is undetermined.

DNA at approximately 200 ng, roughly 27,000 T cell genomes, went into sorted-subset replicate PCRs. Sequencing was performed with immunoSEQ multiplex PCR; in TCRdb, only in-frame clones are kept and a portion is missing. The table lists about 2.3 million clones, approximately 93% of them singletons. The sample was naive CD4+ T cells from PBMCs. Subset of the sample: CD45RA+ positively selected. The receptor was isolated from a man in his late teens or twenties in good health. Some clones in this sample may be carry-over from other donors' samples.

This chain's CDR3 is CASSLAGRVDTYEQYF. In DNA form, the CDR3 reads TGCGCCAGCAGCTTGGCCGGGCGGGTGGACACCTACGAGCAGTACTTC. This chain links TRBV5-1 with TRBJ2-7; tentatively, D is TRBD1 or TRBD2 (5 bases each). CDR3 length equals 16 residues. Germline values: CDR1 SGHRS, CDR2 YFSETQ. Trimming shortened V by 0 bases and J by 2 bases, and 15 bases separated the two germline ends.